This entry is about one TCR beta chain. The sample belongs to a study of blood T cell repertoires in COVID-19. At the level of the study: The study drew acute and convalescent COVID-19 samples from the United States, Italy and Spain. From T cells, B-cell-depleted T cells, or PBMCs came the material, which was cDNA or gDNA.

As handled by the study authors: The assay estimated nucleated cells by amplifying reference gene primers. Measured with immunoSEQ multiplex PCR; TCRdb has only the in-frame clones, and not every one. V and J calls and clone size are those listed in that table; D and trimming were worked out from the DNA. The sample records about 100,000 clones, around four fifths being singletons. The material sequenced was peripheral blood. This clonotype was obtained from a man aged 50-60 years with active or convalescent COVID-19.

The DNA for the CDR3 is TGTGCCAGCAGATATCAGGGTGAAGCTTTCTTT. Translating gives CASRYQGEAFF. The chain combines TRBV6-5 with TRBJ1-1, with a tentative D call TRBD1 (5 bases). Germline-derived CDR1 and CDR2 are MNHEY and SVGAGI. V lost 6 bases and J lost 7, with 9 bases in between. The length of the CDR3 is 11 residues.